This TCR beta chain was recovered during a study of T cells in Graves' hyperthyroidism and ophthalmopathy. Study-level points and caveats: Ophthalmopathy was predicted by the model a median of approximately 6.6 months ahead of onset. Most clonotypes expanded in thyroid above 0.001 were likewise present in blood. In the analysis, a 13 V-J model separated ophthalmopathy from stable hyperthyroidism.

Germline values: CDR1 SGHTA, CDR2 FQGNSA. The CDR3 spans 15 residues. The V end was cut by 5 bases, the J end by 2 bases, with 15 bases between. The CDR3 regions of TCR beta were amplified from RNA transcripts. A set of HTBI primers served as the primers for a first-round RT-PCR of the TCR CDR3. MiXCR was run by TCRdb on the multiplex PCR reads, yielding one entry per CDR3 protein. This sample yields about 570,000 distinct CDR3 sequences, of which approximately 44% are seen a single time; roughly 19% belongs to the top ten. At least ten counts were recorded for this clonotype. Antigen specificity is unknown.

Input material: peripheral blood or thyroid tissue (not recorded which). This clonotype originated in an adult woman with Graves' disease, either hyperthyroidism or ophthalmopathy (not recorded which). This chain joins TRBV7-2 and TRBJ1-1; D not resolved. CDR3 coding DNA: TGTGCCAGCAGCCAGTATAGGCTCCCTAACACTGAAGCTTTCTTT. Residues: CASSQYRLPNTEAFF.